These 13 T cell receptor beta chains originate from one sample sequenced in a study of OX40 agonist ivuxolimab in advanced cancers. The repertoire was sequenced with immunoSEQ multiplex PCR; TCRdb's copy has only in-frame clones and lacks some. The sample shows roughly 75,000 clones, 80% to 90% of them seen only once. Source: CD4+ or CD8+ T cells sorted from blood, taken in a trial of the OX40 agonist ivuxolimab. These receptors all stem from an adult with an advanced solid tumor such as melanoma, head and neck, liver or kidney cancer.

This rearrangement joins TRBV18 to TRBJ1-2, with no clear D. With 4 bases removed from V and 0 bases from J, the gap between germline ends came to 9 bases. The CDR3 extends over 14 amino acids. CDR1 is KGHSH and CDR2 is LQKENI in the germline V gene. The CDR3: CASSLRPTNYGYTF. The CDR3 region has the DNA TGTGCCAGCTCACTCCGACCAACTAACTATGGCTACACCTTC.

In this sample, this clone turned up a few times. V and J are TRBV5-1 and TRBJ2-6; D is perhaps TRBD1 or TRBD2 (6 bases each). Trimming took off 4 bases at V and 2 bases at J, with 7 bases between the two ends. The CDR3 is 14 residues long. Germline CDR1 is SGHRS and CDR2 is YFSETQ. Here the CDR3 reads CASSGGPGANVLTF. CDR3 nucleotides: TGCGCCAGCAGCGGGGGGCCTGGGGCCAACGTCCTGACTTTC. Variable domain in full (rest from reference TRBV5-1 and TRBJ2-6): KAGVTQTPRYLIKTRGQQVTLSCSPISGHRSVSWYQQTPGQGLQFLFEYFSETQRNKGNFPGRFSGRQFSNSRSEMNVSTLELGDSALYLCASSGGPGANVLTFGAGSRLTVL.

The J gene is TRBJ2-1, the V gene TRBV18; D is possibly TRBD1 or TRBD2 (5 bases each). The CDR3 totals 18 residues. In germline, CDR1 is KGHSH, CDR2 LQKENI. Trimming pared 2 bases from V and 0 bases from J, leaving 17 bases between. The CDR3 nucleotides read TGTGCCAGCTCACCAAAAAGGGGTGGGAGTAGCTCCTACAATGAGCAGTTCTTC. This encodes CASSPKRGGSSSYNEQFF. Based on the CDR3 plus reference TRBV18 and TRBJ2-1, the full variable domain is NAGVMQNPRHLVRRRGQEARLRCSPMKGHSHVYWYRQLPEEGLKFMVYLQKENIIDESGMPKERFSAEFPKEGPSILRIQQVVRGDSAAYFCASSPKRGGSSSYNEQFFGPGTRLTVL.

This clone has more than one count but fewer than ten. The chain employs TRBV4-3 and TRBJ2-3, with a possible D match to TRBD1 (5 bases). In germline, CDR1 is LGHNA, CDR2 YSLEER. The CDR3 runs 16 residues. V gave up 2 bases and J gave up 2 bases, with 14 bases separating them. Here the CDR3 reads CASSQRGGRYTDTQYF. The CDR3 DNA reads TGCGCCAGCAGCCAAAGGGGCGGACGGTACACAGATACGCAGTATTTT.

The gene calls are TRBV9 and TRBJ1-1; D remains ambiguous. Trimming cost V 2 bases and J 2 bases, with 13 bases left between them. CDR3 length: 15 residues. Germline V gene data show CDR1 as SGDLS and CDR2 as YYNGEE. CDR3: CASSVELETNTEAFF. For the CDR3, the DNA is TGTGCCAGCAGCGTGGAACTGGAGACCAACACTGAAGCTTTCTTT.

This chain uses TRBV5-5 with TRBJ2-2; 8 nucleotides agree with TRBD1. The V gene's germline CDR1 is SGHKS and CDR2 YYEKEE (reference sequence). V lost 0 bases to trimming and J lost 2 bases; unmatched junction nucleotides: 3. The CDR3 is made up of 16 amino acids. The CDR3 here is CASSLGPGGNTGELFF. The DNA of the CDR3 is TGTGCCAGCAGCTTGGGTCCAGGGGGCAACACCGGGGAGCTGTTTTTT.

The chain links TRBV4-3 to TRBJ2-3; 8 bases are shared with TRBD1. The CDR3 is 16 residues long. Germline CDR1 LGHNA, CDR2 YSLEER. The junction had 12 bases not matched to a gene; V was cut back by 4 bases and J by 6 bases. CDR3 sequence (DNA): TGCGCCAGCAGCCCCAGCCCCTTTGGACAGGGCGATACGCAGTATTTT. It is translated as CASSPSPFGQGDTQYF.

The chain carries TRBV21-1 and TRBJ1-6; TRBD1, the table's D call, lacks a check against the DNA. TRBV21-1 is a documented pseudogene. The length of the CDR3 is 16 residues. CDR3 nucleotides: TGTGCCAGCAGCAACGATCTCGACAGGGATAATTCACCCCTCCACTTT. This encodes CASSNDLDRDNSPLHF.

The chain recombines TRBV11-2 with TRBJ2-1, with D uncertain. The CDR3 covers 12 residues. V lost 6 bases and J 9 bases, leaving 12 bases between the germline ends. Germline assignment: CDR1 SGHAT and CDR2 FQNNGV. The CDR3 DNA sequence: TGTGCCAGCAGTCCCGAGTCCAGTGAGCAGTTCTTC. Its protein is CASSPESSEQFF. The full variable domain, with the rest looked up from reference TRBV11-2 and TRBJ2-1, is EAGVAQSPRYKIIEKRQSVAFWCNPISGHATLYWYQQILGQGPKLLIQFQNNGVVDDSQLPKDRFSAERLKGVDSTLKIQPAKLEDSAVYLCASSPESSEQFFGPGTRLTVL.

The J gene is TRBJ2-2, the V gene TRBV10-2; D is undetermined. The CDR3 extends over 12 amino acids. In germline, CDR1 is WSHSY, CDR2 SAAADI. Trimming shortened V by 3 bases and J by 7 bases, and 6 bases separated the two germline ends. The CDR3 loop reads CASSESYGELFF. As DNA, the CDR3 is TGCGCCAGCAGTGAATCGTACGGGGAGCTGTTTTTT.

This clone was detected only once. This chain uses TRBV7-2 with TRBJ1-1, with TRBD1 as a possible D gene (6 bases). Trimming removed 5 bases at V and 4 bases at J, with 11 bases between. Germline lookup yields CDR1 SGHTA and CDR2 FQGNSA. The CDR3 spans 13 residues. The CDR3 region is CASSLTGITEAFF. CDR3 coding DNA: TGTGCCAGCAGCCTCACAGGGATCACTGAAGCTTTCTTT.

This chain uses TRBV4-1 with TRBJ2-7; no clear D. This CDR3 is built from 12 residues. Trimming left V 1 base short and J 12 bases short, with 13 bases between. Germline V gene data show CDR1 as MGHRA and CDR2 as YSYEKL. The CDR3 reads CASSQVGKGRYF. The CDR3 nucleotides read TGCGCCAGCAGCCAAGTAGGAAAAGGGCGGTACTTC.

The genes are TRBV6-6 and TRBJ1-2; D call uncertain. The V end was cut by 0 bases, the J end by 4 bases, with 9 bases between. Germline CDR1 is MNHNY and CDR2 is SVGAGI (reference sequence). This CDR3 comprises 14 residues. CDR3 residues: CASSYSIVSYGYTF. CDR3 in DNA: TGTGCCAGCAGTTACTCTATAGTATCCTATGGCTACACCTTC.